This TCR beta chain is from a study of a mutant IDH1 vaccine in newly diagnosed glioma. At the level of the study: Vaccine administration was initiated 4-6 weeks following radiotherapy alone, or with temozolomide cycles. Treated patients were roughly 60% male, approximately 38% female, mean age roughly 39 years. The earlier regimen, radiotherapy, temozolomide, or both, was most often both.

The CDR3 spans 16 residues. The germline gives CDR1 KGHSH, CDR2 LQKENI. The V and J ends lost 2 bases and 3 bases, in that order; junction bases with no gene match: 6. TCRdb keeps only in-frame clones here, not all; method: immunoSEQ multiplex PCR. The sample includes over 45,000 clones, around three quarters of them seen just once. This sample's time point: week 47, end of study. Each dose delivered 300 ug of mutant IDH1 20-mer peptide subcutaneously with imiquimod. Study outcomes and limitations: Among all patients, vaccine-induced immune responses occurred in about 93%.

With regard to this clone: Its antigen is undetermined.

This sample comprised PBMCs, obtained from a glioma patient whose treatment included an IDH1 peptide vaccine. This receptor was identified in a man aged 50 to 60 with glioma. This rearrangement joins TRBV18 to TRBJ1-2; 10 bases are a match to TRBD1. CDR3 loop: CASSPLTGGLDYGYTF. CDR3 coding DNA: TGTGCCAGCTCACCATTGACAGGGGGCCTTGACTATGGCTACACCTTC.